What follows describes a single TCR beta chain. The target of this receptor is not known. Base quality data are lacking; no much larger clone is found one base away. The sample originates from a study of blood T cell repertoires in COVID-19 (dated by TCRdb to about 2020). Study-wide context: Samples covering the acute and convalescent phases of COVID-19 were provided by collaborators in the United States, Italy and Spain. Samples came from the ongoing ImmuneRACE study (first 160 participants) plus 1,254 subjects from 6 global collaborators. The material from the prospective study consisted of cDNA or gDNA derived from T cells, B-cell-depleted T cells, or PBMCs. The repertoires were made available in a free public database intended to serve as a resource for research on the immune response to SARS-CoV-2. The dataset comprised deeply sampled blood TCRbeta repertoires from subjects exposed to, actively infected with, or recovered from COVID-19. The sample metadata nearly always contained a de-identified subject ID, COVID-19 status, age in years and sex. Where HLA class I and class II types were available, the types were taken from metadata supplied by the sample provider, not from assay-based typing.

At one collaborating source in Seattle, patients were enrolled during active infection and were followed longitudinally through the course of disease. The collaborating institutions used their own protocols to collect whole blood in K2EDTA tubes. For TCRbeta analysis, collaborator samples were shipped as frozen whole blood, as isolated PBMCs, or as DNA extracted from either sample type. The CDR3 goes from the cysteine to the phenylalanine over 14 residues. The DNA shown is the 42-base CDR3, in frame from base 1. Germline trimming: 8 bases from V, 4 bases from J; junction bases outside gene matches: 8. The germline V gene yields MDHEN for CDR1 and SYDVKM for CDR2. General findings and caveats noted by the study authors: The quantity of clinical and demographic metadata differed by source and by participant and was supplied without curation.

The immunoSEQ Assay, a bias-controlled multiplex PCR, was used to amplify TCRbeta CDR3 regions from genomic DNA. In the source study's methods: The number of nucleated cells in each sample was estimated by amplification of reference gene primers within the assay. To quantify the absolute abundance of each unique TCRbeta CDR3 rearrangement, sequence reads were collapsed and filtered. For each sample, productive Simpson clonality was calculated as the square root of Simpson's diversity index across productive rearrangements. TCRdb holds this immuneACCESS table with in-frame rearrangements only. Some clones are missing; in checked studies, unresolved V genes explain under half, and the rest has no known cause. D and trimming come from the DNA, and the V and J calls and clone size come from that table. The sample has about 270,000 clones on record, 70% to 90% of them singletons. The top ten clones comprise roughly 12% of the sample.

The TCR comes from a woman younger than 45 with COVID-19, enrolled during active disease. The sequenced sample was peripheral blood. The sequence is built from TRBV28 and TRBJ2-5; TRBD2 lines up with 9 middle nucleotides. The sequenced DNA: TGTGCCAGCCTACCCGCGGGAGGGAGAGAGACCCAGTACTTC. Translation gives CASLPAGGRETQYF.